This T cell receptor beta chain was recovered during a study of shared clonotypes between healthy human individuals. Overall study: CD4 naive and CD4 memory each took three plates per donor, while CD8 naive took two and CD8 memory one. Study outcomes and limitations: Larger estimated richness was generally recorded for naive subsets relative to memory subsets. Apart from blood, nothing was sampled; tissue repertoires likely differ.

Naive CD8 cells comprised CD45RO-negative, CCR7-positively selected cells, excluding terminally differentiated effector memory CD45RA+ cells. Deletions cut 11 bases from V and 14 bases from J, with 15 bases between. The CDR3 is 9 amino acids. From germline, CDR1 is SEHNR and CDR2 FQNEAQ (reference sequence). The repertoire was sequenced with immunoSEQ multiplex PCR; TCRdb's copy has only in-frame clones and lacks some. The table records about 2,100,000 clones, 93% of them present only once. In regard to this clone: Its antigen is undetermined.

Sequencing input: naive CD8+ T cells from PBMCs. The chain links TRBV7-9 to TRBJ1-2; D might be TRBD1 (5 bases). The clonotype comes from a young man in good health. Some clones in this sample may be carry-over from other donors' samples. CDR3 sequence (DNA): TGTGCCGTCAACGGGGCCTGGACCTTC. Amino acid sequence: CAVNGAWTF. Full variable domain (rest looked up from reference TRBV7-9 and TRBJ1-2): DTGVSQNPRHKITKRGQNVTFRCDPISEHNRLYWYRQTLGQGPEFLTYFQNEAQLEKSRLLSDRFSAERPKGSFSTLEIQRTEQGDSAMYLCAVNGAWTFGSGTRLTVV.